The clone carrying this T cell receptor (beta chain) was counted once. Its antigen is unknown. This record belongs to a study of CD8+CD57+ T cells in acquired aplastic anemia. About the research overall: Sorted CD4+ and CD8+ cell DNA averaged approximately 3.4 ug. Study-wide results and limits: Comparison of patients with controls identified roughly 27 shared CD8+ CDR3 sequences.

Genomic DNA provided the template from which TCR beta VDJ and CDR3 profiles were obtained. TCRdb independently ran MiXCR on the reads; one entry per CDR3 protein. The sample lists 200,000 to 250,000 distinct CDR3 sequences, under 50% occurring once. Patients who underwent sequencing had shown CD8+CD57+ cell expansion by flow cytometry. The cohort consisted entirely of patients having severe acquired aplastic anemia. No patient had been given any therapy when blood was sampled. The sequenced sample was sorted CD4+, CD8+, or CD8+CD57+ T cells (not recorded which) from PBMCs. This TCR was sampled from a human donor with aplastic anemia.

The CDR3 DNA follows: TGTGCCAGCCCCGGTCCCGGGAGCTCCTACAATGAGCAGTTCTTC. Amino acid sequence: CASPGPGSSYNEQFF. This chain links TRBV2 with TRBJ2-1; the D gene is possibly TRBD2 (6 bases). Germline CDR1 is SNHLY and CDR2 is FYNNEI. The CDR3 spans 15 residues. V lost 8 bases and J lost 0, with 14 bases in between.